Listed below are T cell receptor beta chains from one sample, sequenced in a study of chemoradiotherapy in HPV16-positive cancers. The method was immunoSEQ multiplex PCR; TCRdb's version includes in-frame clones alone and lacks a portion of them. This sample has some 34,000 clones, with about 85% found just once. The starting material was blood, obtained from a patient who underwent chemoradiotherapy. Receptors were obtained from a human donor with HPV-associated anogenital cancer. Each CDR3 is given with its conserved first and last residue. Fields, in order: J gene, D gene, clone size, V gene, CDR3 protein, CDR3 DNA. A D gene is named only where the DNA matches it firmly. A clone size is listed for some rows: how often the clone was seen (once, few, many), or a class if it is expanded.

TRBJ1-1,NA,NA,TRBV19,CASSELHTEAFF,TGTGCCAGTAGCGAACTTCACACTGAAGCTTTCTTT
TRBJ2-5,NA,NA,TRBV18,CASSPPGGETQYF,TGTGCCAGCTCACCACCAGGGGGAGAGACCCAGTACTTC
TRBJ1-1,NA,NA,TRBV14,CASSPRAGNTEAFF,TGTGCCAGCAGCCCTAGGGCTGGGAACACTGAAGCTTTCTTT
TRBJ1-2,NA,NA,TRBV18,CASSPLGQAEGYTF,TGTGCCAGCTCACCACTAGGACAAGCGGAAGGCTACACCTTC
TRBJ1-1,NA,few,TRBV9,CASSVDSMNTEAFF,TGTGCCAGCAGCGTAGACAGCATGAACACTGAAGCTTTCTTT
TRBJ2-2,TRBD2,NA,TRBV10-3,CAINTSGGNTGELFF,TGTGCCATCAACACTAGCGGGGGGAACACCGGGGAGCTGTTTTTT
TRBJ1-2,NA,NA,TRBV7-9,CASSVGAGTGGDGYTF,TGTGCCAGCAGCGTGGGTGCAGGGACCGGGGGGGATGGCTACACCTTC
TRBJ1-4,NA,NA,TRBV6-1,CASSPGQPTNEKLFF,TGTGCCAGCAGTCCGGGTCAGCCAACTAATGAAAAACTGTTTTTT
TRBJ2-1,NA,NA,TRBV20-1,CSARYGNEQFF,TGCAGTGCCCGATATGGGAATGAGCAGTTCTTC
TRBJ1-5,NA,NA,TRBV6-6,CASSYPDSNQPQHF,TGTGCCAGCAGTTACCCAGATAGCAATCAGCCCCAGCATTTT
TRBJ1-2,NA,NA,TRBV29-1,CSVEGGISRYGYTF,TGCAGCGTTGAAGGGGGGATCTCTCGATATGGCTACACCTTC
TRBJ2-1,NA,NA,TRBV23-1,CASTLDSNHYNEQFF,TGCGCCAGCACCCTAGACAGTAACCACTACAATGAGCAGTTCTTC
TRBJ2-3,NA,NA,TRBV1,CTSSFRVGPGLHTQYF,TGCACCAGCAGCTTCAGGGTCGGGCCAGGGTTACATACGCAGTATTTT
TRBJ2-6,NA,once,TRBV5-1,CASGTGVSSGANVLTF,TGCGCCAGCGGCACTGGGGTTAGCTCTGGGGCCAACGTCCTGACTTTC
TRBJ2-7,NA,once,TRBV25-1,CASRDTGLKDEQYF,TGTGCCAGCAGGGACACAGGGTTGAAGGACGAGCAGTACTTC
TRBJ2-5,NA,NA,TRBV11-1,CASSTDFQETQYF,TGTGCCAGCAGCACCGACTTCCAAGAGACCCAGTACTTC
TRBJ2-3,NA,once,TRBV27,CASSLKGGTDTQYF,TGTGCCAGCAGTTTAAAAGGGGGCACAGATACGCAGTATTTT
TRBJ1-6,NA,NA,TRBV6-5,CASTAGDFSPLHF,TGTGCCAGCACCGCTGGGGACTTCTCACCCCTCCACTTT
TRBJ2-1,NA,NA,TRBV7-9,CATLPRGSYNEQFF,TGTGCCACCCTCCCAAGGGGCTCCTACAATGAGCAGTTCTTC
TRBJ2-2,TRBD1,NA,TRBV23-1,CASRLIHRGKINTGELFF,TGCGCCAGCAGACTAATCCACAGGGGGAAAATAAACACCGGGGAGCTGTTTTTT
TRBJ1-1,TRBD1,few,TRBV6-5,CASSYVTGTMNTEAFF,TGTGCCAGCAGTTACGTGACAGGGACGATGAACACTGAAGCTTTCTTT
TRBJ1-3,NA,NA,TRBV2,CASLLDGLSGGTIYF,TGTGCCAGCCTCCTGGACGGCCTCTCTGGAGGCACCATATATTTT
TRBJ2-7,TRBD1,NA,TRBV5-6,CASSSGQLKQYF,TGTGCCAGCAGCTCGGGACAGCTTAAGCAGTACTTC
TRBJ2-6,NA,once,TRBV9,CASSVGTIQVRSAGANVLTF,TGTGCCAGCAGCGTGGGGACCATCCAAGTCAGATCAGCTGGGGCCAACGTCCTGACTTTC
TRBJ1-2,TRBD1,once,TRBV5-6,CASSLGRRGIGYTF,TGTGCCAGCAGCTTGGGTCGCAGGGGGATTGGCTACACCTTC
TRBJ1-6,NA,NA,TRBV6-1,CASSVDRPRNYNSPLHF,TGTGCCAGCAGTGTAGACAGACCACGAAATTATAATTCACCCCTCCACTTT
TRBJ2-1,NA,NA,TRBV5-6,CASSLVGASHEQFF,TGTGCCAGCAGCTTGGTTGGGGCGTCCCATGAGCAGTTCTTC
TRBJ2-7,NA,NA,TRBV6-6,CASSYSPGPSYEQYF,TGTGCCAGCAGTTACTCGCCGGGACCGAGCTACGAGCAGTACTTC
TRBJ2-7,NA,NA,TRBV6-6,CASRATVRLQYEQYF,TGTGCCAGCAGGGCGACGGTCCGTCTCCAATACGAGCAGTACTTC
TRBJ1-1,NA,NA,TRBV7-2,CASSLTGTENTEAFF,TGTGCCAGCAGCTTAACCGGAACCGAGAACACTGAAGCTTTCTTT